The entry below gives a single T cell receptor (beta chain) sequence along with its context. Its antigen is not identified. Documented treatment: some 20 received Ad26.COV2.S at low or high dose, single or two shots; roughly five received placebo; per-sample allocation not given. Day 63 after the first vaccine or placebo injection was the time point for sampling. The assay was immunoSEQ multiplex PCR, and TCRdb's table has in-frame clones only and misses some. The sample records some 420,000 clones, around nine tenths being singletons. The CDR3 runs 12 residues. V lost 3 bases and J lost 11, with 11 bases in between. These data are taken from a study of Ad26.COV2.S vaccination and SARS-CoV-2 variants. The study, taken as a whole, reports: Vaccine and placebo groups showed comparable non-spike TCR breadth.

The chain combines TRBV12-3 or TRBV12-4 with TRBJ1-5; no clear D gene. The specimen comprised peripheral blood, sampled in a trial of Ad26.COV2.S vaccine versus placebo. This clonotype was obtained from a person aged 18-60 years who received the Ad26.COV2.S COVID-19 vaccine or a placebo. This CDR3 reads CASSFNLGSQHF. The CDR3 region has the DNA TGTGCCAGCAGTTTTAACCTGGGGTCCCAGCATTTT.